This T cell receptor (beta chain) is drawn from a study of molecular identifiers for immune sequencing clone quantification. Naive CD8 T cells were sorted as CD8+CD4-CCR7+CD45RA+. TCRdb reprocessed the PCR reads with MiXCR, giving one entry per CDR3 protein. The sample carries about 36,000 distinct CDR3 sequences, approximately 18% recorded once. This clonotype turned up a few times. The origin of this receptor is a human donor in good health. Some libraries in this study had Jurkat cell RNA spiked in. Sequenced input: naive CD8+ T cells from blood, with Jurkat cell RNA spiked in. Subset in this sample: FACS-sorted CD8+CD4-CCR7+CD45RA+ naive T cells.

CDR3 in amino acids: CASSLGAGTRAIGELFF. The CDR3, as DNA: TGTGCCAGCAGCTTAGGTGCCGGGACTAGGGCCATCGGGGAGCTGTTTTTT. The chain links TRBV7-6 to TRBJ2-2; 8 bases line up with TRBD2. V shed 1 base and J 7 bases; nucleotides not matched to a gene: 11. The CDR3 has 17 amino acids. Germline CDR1 is SGHVS and CDR2 is FNYEAQ.